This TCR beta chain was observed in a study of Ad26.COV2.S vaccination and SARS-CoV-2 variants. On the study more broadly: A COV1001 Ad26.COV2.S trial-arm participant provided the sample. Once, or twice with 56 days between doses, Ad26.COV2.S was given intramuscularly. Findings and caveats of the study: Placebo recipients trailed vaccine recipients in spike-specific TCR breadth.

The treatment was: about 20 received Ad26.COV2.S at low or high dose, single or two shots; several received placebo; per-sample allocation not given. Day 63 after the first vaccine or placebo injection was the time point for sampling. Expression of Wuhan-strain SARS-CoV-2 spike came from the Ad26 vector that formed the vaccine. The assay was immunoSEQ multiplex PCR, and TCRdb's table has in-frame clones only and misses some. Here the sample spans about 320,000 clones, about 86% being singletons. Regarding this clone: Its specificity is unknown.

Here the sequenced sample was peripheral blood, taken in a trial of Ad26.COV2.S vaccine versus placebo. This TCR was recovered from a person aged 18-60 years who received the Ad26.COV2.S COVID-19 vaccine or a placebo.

The CDR3 DNA reads as TGTGCCTGGAGGGGGGGTCAGGTTGGCTACACCTTC. Amino acid sequence: CAWRGGQVGYTF. This chain uses TRBV30 with TRBJ1-2, with D tentatively TRBD1 (5 bases). The CDR3 has 12 amino acids. Germline CDR1 reads GTSNPN; CDR2 reads SVGIG (reference sequence). V lost 3 bases, J lost 7 bases, and 12 bases lay in between.